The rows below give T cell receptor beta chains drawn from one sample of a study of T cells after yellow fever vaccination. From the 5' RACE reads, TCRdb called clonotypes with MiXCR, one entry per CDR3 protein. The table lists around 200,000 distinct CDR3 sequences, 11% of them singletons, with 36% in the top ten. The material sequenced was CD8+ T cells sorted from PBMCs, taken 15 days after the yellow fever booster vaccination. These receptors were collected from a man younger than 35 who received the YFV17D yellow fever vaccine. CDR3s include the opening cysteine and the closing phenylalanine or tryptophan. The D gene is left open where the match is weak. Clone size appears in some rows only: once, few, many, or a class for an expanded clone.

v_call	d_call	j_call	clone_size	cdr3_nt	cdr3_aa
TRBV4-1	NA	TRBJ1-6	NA	TGCGCCAGCAGCCAGTCTCAGGGGAGCAATTCACCCCTCCACTTT	CASSQSQGSNSPLHF
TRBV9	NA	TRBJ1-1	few	TGTGCCAGCAGCGCCTCGGAAGAGGTTTGGGAGATTAACACTGAAGCTTTCTTT	CASSASEEVWEINTEAFF
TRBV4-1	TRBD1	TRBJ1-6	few	TGCGCCAGCAGCCCCCCGGGACAGACACCCCTCCACTTT	CASSPPGQTPLHF
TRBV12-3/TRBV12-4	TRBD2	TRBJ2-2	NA	TGTGCCAGCACCTCCCGGGGGGGGCTTACCACCGGGGAGCTGTTTTTT	CASTSRGGLTTGELFF
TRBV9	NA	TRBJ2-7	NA	TGTGCCAGCAGCGACGGAGATATCGGCGAGCAGTACTTC	CASSDGDIGEQYF
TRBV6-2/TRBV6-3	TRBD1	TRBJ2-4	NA	TGTGCCAGCAGCCCCAGGGGGCTGGCCAAAAACATTCAGTACTTC	CASSPRGLAKNIQYF
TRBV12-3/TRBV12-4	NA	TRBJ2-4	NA	TGTGCCAGCAGCATTAACTTAGCCAAAAACATTCAGTACTTC	CASSINLAKNIQYF
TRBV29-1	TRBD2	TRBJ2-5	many	TGCAGCGTTGATGGGGTTGGCACCCGAGAGCGGGGTCAAGAGACCCAGTACTTC	CSVDGVGTRERGQETQYF
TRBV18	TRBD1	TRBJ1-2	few	TGTGCCAGCTCACCACCGACAGGGGGCTTATCTTATGGCTACACCTTC	CASSPPTGGLSYGYTF
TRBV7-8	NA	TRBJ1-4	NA	TGTGCCAGCAGCTTAGAAGTGGGGAGGGCAACTAATGAAAAACTGTTTTTT	CASSLEVGRATNEKLFF
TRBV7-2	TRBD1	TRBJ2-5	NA	TGTGCCAGCAGCCACCGGGACAGGGGATACGAGACCCAGTACTTC	CASSHRDRGYETQYF
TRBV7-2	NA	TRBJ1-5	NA	TGTGCCAGCAGCTTTACGGGTAGCAATCAGCCCCAGCATTTT	CASSFTGSNQPQHF
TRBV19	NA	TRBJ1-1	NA	TGTGCCAGTAGTATTCTAGGGGGGACTGAAGCTTTCTTT	CASSILGGTEAFF
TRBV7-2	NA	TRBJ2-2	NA	NA	CASSLSNRGPGSCFF
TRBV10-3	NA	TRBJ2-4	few	TGTGCCATCGGCCAGGGGGGAGCCAAAAACATTCAGTACTTC	CAIGQGGAKNIQYF
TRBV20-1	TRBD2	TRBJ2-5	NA	TGCAGTGCTGGACTTAGCGGGGGGGCCAGAGAGACCCAGTACTTC	CSAGLSGGARETQYF
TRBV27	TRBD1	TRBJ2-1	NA	TGTGCCAGCAGTTCGACAGGGGCTTACGCCGTATACAATGAGCAGTTCTTC	CASSSTGAYAVYNEQFF